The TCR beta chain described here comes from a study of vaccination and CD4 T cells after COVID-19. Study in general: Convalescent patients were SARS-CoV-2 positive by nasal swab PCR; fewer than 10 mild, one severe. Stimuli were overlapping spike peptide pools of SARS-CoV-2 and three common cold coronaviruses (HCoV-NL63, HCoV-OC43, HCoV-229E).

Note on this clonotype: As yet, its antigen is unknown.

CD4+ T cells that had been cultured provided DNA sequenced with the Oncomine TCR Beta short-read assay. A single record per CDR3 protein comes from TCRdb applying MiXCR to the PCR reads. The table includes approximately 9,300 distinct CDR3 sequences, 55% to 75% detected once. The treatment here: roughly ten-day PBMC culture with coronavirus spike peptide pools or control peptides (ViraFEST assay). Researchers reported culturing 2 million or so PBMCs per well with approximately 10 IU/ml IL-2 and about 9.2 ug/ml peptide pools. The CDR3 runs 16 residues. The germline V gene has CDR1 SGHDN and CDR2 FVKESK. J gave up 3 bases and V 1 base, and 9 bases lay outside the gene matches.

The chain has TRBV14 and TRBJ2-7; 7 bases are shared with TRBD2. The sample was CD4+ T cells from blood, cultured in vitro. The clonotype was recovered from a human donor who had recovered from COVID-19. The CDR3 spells CASSQGGRASGYEQYF. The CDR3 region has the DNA TGTGCCAGCAGCCAAGGGGGTAGGGCTAGCGGCTACGAGCAGTACTTC.